The entry that follows covers one T cell receptor (beta chain) sequence. In this sample, this clone turned up a few times. What antigen it recognizes has not been identified. It has no much larger one-base neighbor in the sample; base qualities were not kept. The data originate from a study of shared clonotypes between healthy human individuals (TCRdb year 2020). A note on the overall study: A couple of women and a few men aged 18 to 49 years were included in the cohort. Each donor's leukapheresis produced roughly between about 0.9 and 9.5 billion PBMCs. For each donor, CD4 naive and CD4 memory were each run on three plates, CD8 naive on two plates, and CD8 memory on one plate. Blood TCR repertoires of a handful of healthy adults were deeply sequenced to estimate repertoire size and the extent of clonotype sharing between individuals. Different laboratories and diverse techniques were used to prepare libraries and sequence TCR repertoires, to increase sequencing depth and limit assay-specific biases. Broad study findings and their caveats: Because the study included a small number of donors, the genetic and exposure-history diversity represented was limited. Pairwise subsampling indicated that sequencing depth was expected to affect the degree of clonotype sharing among donors. Compared with non-shared clonotypes, the clonotypes found in all four sorted-subset donors had higher generation probabilities. Estimated clonotype richness was generally larger for naive than for memory subsets. Across four donors, about 5% of naive CD4, 3.5% of naive CD8, roughly 2.3% of memory CD4, and over 0.35% of memory CD8 clonotypes were shared. Even with the large sequencing depth, rarefaction of the sorted-subset datasets indicated that sequencing was incomplete. Sampling was restricted to blood, and TCR repertoires in tissue are likely to differ from TCR repertoires in blood.

TCR CDR3 regions were amplified from genomic DNA by multiplex PCR using the deep immunoSEQ assay. Extracted genomic DNA from each cell subset was spread evenly across all wells of several immunoSEQ 96-well plates, with each plate serving as a replicate. Each replicate PCR for sorted subsets received around 200 ng genomic DNA, equal to about 30,000 T cell genomes. Purified libraries were quantified with a Qubit 3.0 fluorometer, sized on a Bioanalyzer 2100, and re-quantified with the KAPA Library Quantification kit. Every immunoSEQ 96-well plate was sequenced on a dedicated single-read 150-cycle Illumina NextSeq 550 flow cell. Per the source publication's procedure: Because only junctional sequences without quality scores were contained in the immunoSEQ output, filtering matching that applied to full-length reads could not be performed. Sequences were annotated with PyIR, a Python wrapper for IgBLAST v1.9, and V/J genes and CDR3 were assigned using IMGT germline references. Reads were removed for weak V/J assignments (E-value above 1e-6), missing CDR3, stop codons, out-of-frame junctions, or ambiguous translated residues. A V3J clonotype was defined by an identical inferred V gene, J gene, and CDR3 amino acid sequence. Percentage overlap between repertoires was calculated by dividing the number of shared unique clonotypes by the size of the smaller repertoire. Richness of each repertoire was evaluated using RTK rarefaction, the Chao1 estimator, and Recon v2.1 estimates of unobserved clonotypes. Generation probabilities for all TCRbeta clonotypes obtained by the gDNA method from a handful of donors were computed using OLGA. The source is immuneACCESS, and TCRdb retained only in-frame sequences with V and J called. Part of the clones is not carried over; for the studies checked, unresolved V genes explain less than half of this, and the remainder is unexplained. Clone size and the V and J calls come from that table; the DNA yielded D and trimming. This sample comprises hundreds of thousands of clones, around 96% of them detected only once. The ten largest make up less than 0.12% of the sample.

Counted from cysteine to phenylalanine, this CDR3 has 16 amino acids. The DNA shown is the 48-base CDR3, in frame from base 1. The germline V gene yields SNHLY for CDR1 and FYNNEI for CDR2. V lost 7 bases and J lost 1 base; the stretch between them is 16 bases long. CD8 naive samples consisted of CD45RO-negative cells that were positively selected for CCR7, yielding a CD45RA+CCR7+ population without TemRA cells. The donors were healthy, HIV-negative adults who had no recently reported acute infections or vaccinations. Only Caucasian adults living in Nashville, Tennessee, USA were represented among the donors. Blood was obtained by leukapheresis, after which PBMCs were separated by Ficoll-Histopaque density gradient centrifugation and cryopreserved in liquid nitrogen vapor phase. Analytical flow cytometry was used to check the purity and quantity of every magnetically sorted T cell population. Each sorted fraction had its genomic DNA isolated and then quantified by UV absorbance on a Nanodrop 2000c.

Sequencing input: naive CD8+ T cells sorted from blood. Taken with the paper, the label for cell subset or site translates to: CD45RA+CCR7+. The sequence derives from a woman between 25 and 40 years old in good health. The chain is assembled from TRBV2 and TRBJ2-2; D gene: possibly TRBD1, on 6 matching bases. The CDR3 is CASIGGQQLNTGELFF. The nucleotide sequence reads TGTGCCAGCATAGGTGGACAGCAACTGAACACCGGGGAGCTGTTTTTT.